One and the same sample provided the 24 T cell receptor beta chains below, sequenced in a study of T cell responses to AZD1222 COVID-19 vaccine. The assay was immunoSEQ multiplex PCR, and TCRdb's table has in-frame clones only and misses some. The sample holds over 90,000 clones, roughly 91% seen once. The sequences come from peripheral blood, collected on day 0 of AZD1222 vaccination. These receptor sequences come from an adult in good health.

This chain uses TRBV7-2 with TRBJ2-5; 11 bases are a match to TRBD2. Germline CDR1 and CDR2: SGHTA and FQGNSA. The CDR3 runs to 15 residues. V shed 6 bases and J 5 bases; nucleotides not matched to a gene: 8. In nucleotides, the CDR3 is TGTGCCAGCAGACCTCCGGCTAGCGGGGGGGAGACCCAGTACTTC. Its protein product is CASRPPASGGETQYF.

The V gene is TRBV7-2, the J gene TRBJ2-7, with D unresolved. This CDR3 region has 14 residues. The germline V gene has CDR1 SGHTA and CDR2 FQGNSA. V was trimmed by 1 base and J by 1 base, leaving 8 bases between them. As DNA, the CDR3 is TGTGCCAGCAGCTTAGATCCAGGATCCTACGAGCAGTACTTC. Amino acids: CASSLDPGSYEQYF.

The DNA for the CDR3 is TGTGCCAGCAGTTCCAACGAATTAGGGACTAGCGGAAAAGAGACCCAGTACTTC. It specifies CASSSNELGTSGKETQYF. This chain connects TRBV28 to TRBJ2-5; 11 bases match TRBD2. The CDR3 has 18 amino acids. From germline, CDR1 is MDHEN and CDR2 SYDVKM. V was clipped by 4 bases and J by 3 bases; unmatched bases: 13. The whole variable domain, remainder taken from reference TRBV28 and TRBJ2-5, is DVKVTQSSRYLVKRTGEKVFLECVQDMDHENMFWYRQDPGLGLRLIYFSYDVKMKEKGDIPEGYSVSREKKERFSLILESASTNQTSMYLCASSSNELGTSGKETQYFGPGTRLLVL.

This sequence joins TRBV6-1 and TRBJ2-5; 8 bases are shared with TRBD2. Trimming at V came to 1 base and at J to 9 bases, leaving 4 bases not matched to a gene. The V gene's germline CDR1 is MNHNS and CDR2 SASEGT. The CDR3 has 13 residues. The CDR3 is CASSEGVAGPQYF. The CDR3, as DNA: TGTGCCAGCAGTGAAGGGGTAGCGGGGCCCCAGTACTTC.

The chain links TRBV19 to TRBJ2-1; 13 positions agree with TRBD2. Germline CDR1 reads LNHDA; CDR2 reads SQIVND (reference sequence). The CDR3 extends over 14 amino acids. J was trimmed by 9 bases and V by 5 bases; bases with no gene match: 4. The CDR3 sequence: CASSETSGRGEQFF. As DNA, the CDR3 is TGTGCCAGTAGTGAAACTAGCGGGAGGGGTGAGCAGTTCTTC. The full variable domain, its missing parts supplied by reference TRBV19 and TRBJ2-1, is DGGITQSPKYLFRKEGQNVTLSCEQNLNHDAMYWYRQDPGQGLRLIYYSQIVNDFQKGDIAEGYSVSREKKESFPLTVTSAQKNPTAFYLCASSETSGRGEQFFGPGTRLTVL.

This chain connects TRBV4-1 to TRBJ2-2; D perhaps matches TRBD1 (5 bases). V lost 1 base and J lost 0, with 6 bases in between. CDR3 length equals 15 residues. CDR1 MGHRA and CDR2 YSYEKL come from the germline V gene. The CDR3 reads CASSQGRANTGELFF. CDR3 in DNA: TGCGCCAGCAGCCAAGGCAGGGCGAACACCGGGGAGCTGTTTTTT.

This chain connects TRBV6-6 to TRBJ1-3; D is possibly TRBD1 (5 bases). This CDR3 comprises 18 residues. The germline CDR1 and CDR2 sequences are MNHNY and SVGAGI (reference sequence). Trimming pared 5 bases from V and 6 bases from J, leaving 26 bases between. CDR3 in amino acids: CASSPGRRTLAPENTIYF. The CDR3 coding sequence is TGTGCCAGCAGTCCGGGACGGCGAACCCTCGCACCTGAAAACACCATATATTTT.

The chain is built from TRBV7-2 and TRBJ2-3; D is ambiguous. The CDR3 totals 14 residues. Germline V CDR1 and CDR2: SGHTA, FQGNSA. Trimming cost V 3 bases and J 2 bases, with 9 bases left between them. As DNA, the CDR3 is TGTGCCAGCAGCTTTGAATTTTCCACAGATACGCAGTATTTT. It specifies CASSFEFSTDTQYF.

The rearrangement uses TRBV28 and TRBJ1-6; 9 bases align to TRBD1. The germline V gene encodes CDR1 MDHEN and CDR2 SYDVKM. The CDR3 sequence is 15 residues long. J gave up 9 bases and V 10 bases, and 13 bases lay outside the gene matches. CDR3 sequence reads: CATQGTGSEGSPLHF. The CDR3 coding sequence is TGTGCCACCCAAGGGACAGGGTCGGAGGGTTCACCCCTCCACTTT.

V is TRBV4-1 and J is TRBJ2-1; 7 nucleotides line up with TRBD2. V trimming: 2 bases; J trimming: 4 bases; junction bases outside the gene matches: 5. CDR3 size: 15 residues. CDR1 and CDR2 from the germline V gene are MGHRA and YSYEKL. The CDR3 loop is CASSQTRTSYNEQFF. CDR3 in DNA: TGCGCCAGCAGCCAAACAAGGACTAGTTACAATGAGCAGTTCTTC.

The chain employs TRBV5-1 and TRBJ2-3; D might be TRBD1 or TRBD2, each matching 5 bases. This CDR3 comprises 17 residues. Germline V gene sequence: CDR1 SGHRS, CDR2 YFSETQ. The V gene lost 0 bases and the J gene lost 3 bases, with 17 bases spanning the gap. The CDR3 bases are TGCGCCAGCAGCTTGGAACCCCAGGGAGTTGGGACAGATACGCAGTATTTT. This sequence encodes CASSLEPQGVGTDTQYF. Based on the CDR3 plus reference TRBV5-1 and TRBJ2-3, the full variable domain is KAGVTQTPRYLIKTRGQQVTLSCSPISGHRSVSWYQQTPGQGLQFLFEYFSETQRNKGNFPGRFSGRQFSNSRSEMNVSTLELGDSALYLCASSLEPQGVGTDTQYFGPGTRLTVL.

The V call is TRBV27, the J call TRBJ2-1; D may be TRBD1 or TRBD2 (5 bases each). The V end was cut by 3 bases, the J end by 5 bases, with 17 bases between. CDR1 MNHEY and CDR2 SMNVEV come from the germline V gene (reference sequence). The CDR3 is 16 amino acids. In DNA form, the CDR3 reads TGTGCCAGCAGTTTTTGGGGGACGGGGCGCGACAATGAGCAGTTCTTC. It yields the protein CASSFWGTGRDNEQFF.

This clone has a single count. This chain links TRBV11-2 with TRBJ2-7; 11 positions agree with TRBD2. With 5 bases clipped from V and 1 base from J, the junction kept 16 bases outside the gene matches. The length of the CDR3 is 19 residues. Germline V gives CDR1 SGHAT, CDR2 FQNNGV. The CDR3 reads CASSPRLAGGRGGSYEQYF. The CDR3 DNA follows: TGTGCCAGCAGCCCTCGGCTAGCGGGAGGAAGGGGTGGTTCCTACGAGCAGTACTTC.

V and J are TRBV6-5 and TRBJ2-7; 7 positions agree with TRBD1. The CDR3 sequence is 15 residues long. The germline gives CDR1 MNHEY, CDR2 SVGAGI. J was trimmed by 1 base and V by 2 bases; bases with no gene match: 5. The CDR3 loop reads CASSYLGQTSYEQYF. The DNA of the CDR3 is TGTGCCAGCAGTTACCTGGGACAGACATCCTACGAGCAGTACTTC.

The chain combines TRBV6-1 with TRBJ1-3; D gene uncertain. From germline, CDR1 is MNHNS and CDR2 SASEGT. This CDR3 region has 16 residues. V lost 4 bases to trimming and J lost 0 bases, with 13 bases between them. The CDR3 nucleotides read TGTGCCAGCAGTGTTTATGGACCGTTCTCTGGAAACACCATATATTTT. Protein: CASSVYGPFSGNTIYF.

The chain carries TRBV10-2 and TRBJ2-7; 13 bases match TRBD2. This CDR3 is built from 14 residues. The germline CDR1 and CDR2 sequences are WSHSY and SAAADI. V lost 6 bases, J lost 7 bases, and 6 bases stayed unmatched. The DNA for the CDR3 is TGCGCCAGCAGCAGGACTAGCGGGAGTGGAGAGCAGTACTTC. It is translated as CASSRTSGSGEQYF.

The chain combines TRBV18 with TRBJ2-3; possible D gene TRBD2, 6 bases. The CDR3 is 13 amino acids. Trimming shortened V by 6 bases and J by 5 bases, and 12 bases separated the two germline ends. CDR1 KGHSH and CDR2 LQKENI come from the germline V gene. CDR3 in amino acids: CASSSIGGDTQYF. CDR3 bases: TGTGCCAGCTCCTCTATCGGGGGAGATACGCAGTATTTT.

This clone was detected only once. The V and J genes are TRBV7-2 and TRBJ1-1; D possibly corresponds to TRBD1 (6 bases). The ends were cut back, 0 bases at V and 5 bases at J, with 10 bases in the middle. The CDR3 sequence is 14 residues long. Germline V gene lookup returns CDR1 SGHTA and CDR2 FQGNSA. The CDR3 DNA sequence: TGTGCCAGCAGCTTAGCACGGGGGCAGACTGAAGCTTTCTTT. As protein: CASSLARGQTEAFF. The entire variable domain, with the rest obtained from reference TRBV7-2 and TRBJ1-1, is as follows: GAGVSQSPSNKVTEKGKDVELRCDPISGHTALYWYRQSLGQGLEFLIYFQGNSAPDKSGLPSDRFSAERTGGSVSTLTIQRTQQEDSAVYLCASSLARGQTEAFFGQGTRLTVV.

The sample holds one count of this clone. This chain connects TRBV28 to TRBJ1-5; D not resolved. V was cut by 9 bases and J by 4 bases, with 13 bases left in between. This CDR3 contains 13 residues. Germline loops: CDR1 MDHEN, CDR2 SYDVKM. CDR3 in DNA: TGTGCCAGTGACTCAGACGGGAATCAGCCCCAGCATTTT. Translated: CASDSDGNQPQHF. The entire variable domain, with the rest obtained from reference TRBV28 and TRBJ1-5, is as follows: DVKVTQSSRYLVKRTGEKVFLECVQDMDHENMFWYRQDPGLGLRLIYFSYDVKMKEKGDIPEGYSVSREKKERFSLILESASTNQTSMYLCASDSDGNQPQHFGDGTRLSIL.

The chain has TRBV27 and TRBJ2-5; a weak D match, TRBD2 (5 bases). The V and J ends lost 7 bases and 5 bases respectively, with 29 bases between them. Germline V CDR1 and CDR2: MNHEY, SMNVEV (reference sequence). The CDR3 is 18 amino acids. The CDR3 here is CASILYWDPTKPWETQYF. The CDR3 DNA reads TGTGCCAGCATTCTGTATTGGGATCCGACTAAACCCTGGGAGACCCAGTACTTC.

In regard to this clone: At one end, the junction sequence differs from germline, possibly due to a read error. The chain couples TRBV11-2 to TRBJ2-7; 9 bases are shared with TRBD2. Germline V lookup: CDR1 SGHAT, CDR2 FQNNGV. The CDR3 is 14 residues long. The DNA of the CDR3 is TGCGCCAGCAGCTTGACTAGCGGATCCTACGAGCAGTACTTC. Translating it yields CASSLTSGSYEQYF.

This clone was recorded only once. This sequence joins TRBV5-1 and TRBJ1-1; the match to TRBD1 covers 9 bases. The CDR3 covers 15 residues. The junction had 3 bases not matched to a gene; V was cut back by 3 bases and J by 0 bases. Germline V gene data show CDR1 as SGHRS and CDR2 as YFSETQ. This chain's CDR3 is CASSSWTGVNTEAFF. Here the CDR3 DNA reads TGCGCCAGCAGCTCCTGGACAGGGGTGAACACTGAAGCTTTCTTT.

The gene calls are TRBV18 and TRBJ2-4, with 8 bases aligning to TRBD1. The CDR3 extends over 17 amino acids. J gave up 3 bases and V 2 bases, and 9 bases lay outside the gene matches. CDR1 is KGHSH, CDR2 LQKENI, per germline. In DNA, the CDR3 is TGTGCCAGCTCACCAAGAGGGCAGGGGGCGGTCAAAAACATTCAGTACTTC. Translation gives CASSPRGQGAVKNIQYF.

The V and J genes are TRBV7-2 and TRBJ2-1; D gene uncertain. V was trimmed by 5 bases and J by 9 bases, leaving 20 bases between them. The CDR3 extends over 15 amino acids. Germline CDR1 and CDR2: SGHTA and FQGNSA. CDR3 sequence reads: CASSKRKGQKGEQFF. The CDR3 DNA reads as TGTGCCAGCAGCAAACGTAAGGGCCAAAAGGGTGAGCAGTTCTTC.